This T cell receptor beta chain is drawn from a study of blood T cell repertoires in COVID-19. Background on the study: PBMCs, B-cell-depleted T cells, or T cells were the source of the cDNA or gDNA that made up the material.

Per germline, CDR1 SGHRS and CDR2 YFSETQ. V was pared by 4 bases and J by 6 bases, with 12 bases of the junction left unmatched. The CDR3 sequence is 16 residues long. Original data processing: Estimation of nucleated cell counts relied on the amplification of reference gene primers. Using immunoSEQ multiplex PCR, the repertoire was profiled, and TCRdb retains in-frame clones only, with some absent. The DNA gave D and trimming, while V, J and clone size come from that table. The sample lists about 74,000 clones, around 89% seen once, with around 7.3% in the top ten. The rearrangement links TRBV5-1 to TRBJ2-2; 7 nucleotides agree with TRBD1. The specimen sequenced was peripheral blood. This clonotype originated in a woman of 80 years or more with acute or convalescent COVID-19. This CDR3 is CASSPLETGKAGELFF. CDR3 sequence (DNA): TGCGCCAGCAGCCCGCTCGAGACAGGGAAGGCCGGGGAGCTGTTTTTT.